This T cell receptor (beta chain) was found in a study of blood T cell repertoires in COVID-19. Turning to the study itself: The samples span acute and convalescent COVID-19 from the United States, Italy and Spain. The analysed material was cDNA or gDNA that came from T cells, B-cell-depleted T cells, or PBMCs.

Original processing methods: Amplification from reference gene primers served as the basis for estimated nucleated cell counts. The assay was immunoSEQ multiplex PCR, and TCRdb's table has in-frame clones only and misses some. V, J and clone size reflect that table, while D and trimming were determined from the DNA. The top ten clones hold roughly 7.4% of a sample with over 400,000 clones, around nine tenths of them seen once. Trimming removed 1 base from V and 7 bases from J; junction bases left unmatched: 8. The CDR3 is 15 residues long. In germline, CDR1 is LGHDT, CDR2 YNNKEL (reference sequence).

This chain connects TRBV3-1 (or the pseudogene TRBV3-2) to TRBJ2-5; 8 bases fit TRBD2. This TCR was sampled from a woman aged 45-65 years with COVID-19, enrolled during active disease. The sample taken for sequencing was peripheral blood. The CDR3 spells CASSQAVGGGGTQYF. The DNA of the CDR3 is TGTGCCAGCAGCCAAGCGGTCGGGGGGGGAGGGACCCAGTACTTC.